Listed below are T cell receptor beta chains from one sample, sequenced in a study of blood T cell repertoires in COVID-19. Measured with immunoSEQ multiplex PCR; TCRdb has only the in-frame clones, and not every one. Here the sample spans under 150,000 clones, roughly 89% being singletons. The sample comprised PBMCs or T cells enriched from blood (not recorded which). Receptor source: a woman aged 45-65 years who had been exposed to COVID-19. CDR3s include the opening cysteine and the closing phenylalanine or tryptophan. A D gene is named only where the DNA matches it firmly. Where a row states a size, it is once, few, many or the class of an expanded clone; other rows omit it.

>15|TRBV4-3|many|TRBJ2-7|-
TGCGCCAGCAGCCACTCCACAGGGAGGGGACTCGAGCAGTACTTC
CASSHSTGRGLEQYF
>15|TRBV10-3|-|TRBJ2-7|TRBD2
TGTGCCATCAGTGATGGGGCGGGAGGGCCTTACGAGCAGTACTTC
CAISDGAGGPYEQYF
>17|TRBV13|-|TRBJ2-1|TRBD2
TGTGCCAGCAGCTCCCCATTGGGACTAGCGGGAGGCAATGAGCAGTTCTTC
CASSSPLGLAGGNEQFF
>14|TRBV5-4|-|TRBJ2-7|TRBD1
TGTGCCAGCAGCCGTCGGGACAGGTCCGACGAGCAGTACTTC
CASSRRDRSDEQYF
>16|TRBV7-2|-|TRBJ2-2|TRBD2
TGTGCCAGCAGCTTCAGCGGGGGGCACGGCACCGGGGAGCTGTTTTTT
CASSFSGGHGTGELFF
>13|TRBV11-2|-|TRBJ1-1|TRBD1
TGTGCCAGCAGCCCCGGACAGGGTCGTGAAGCTTTCTTT
CASSPGQGREAFF
>14|TRBV15|-|TRBJ2-4|TRBD1
TGTGCCACCAGCAGAGTAGAGGGGGCGTCCATTCAGTACTTC
CATSRVEGASIQYF
>15|TRBV19|-|TRBJ2-5|-
TGTGCCAGTAGTATAGAACCCGGGTTCCAAGAGACCCAGTACTTC
CASSIEPGFQETQYF
>17|TRBV9|-|TRBJ2-3|TRBD2
TGTGCCAGCAGCGTAGAGGCTAGCGGGCGACCCACAGATACGCAGTATTTT
CASSVEASGRPTDTQYF
>13|TRBV6-5|few|TRBJ1-1|-
TGTGCCAGCAGCGACAGCCCCAACACTGAAGCTTTCTTT
CASSDSPNTEAFF
>15|TRBV4-3|-|TRBJ1-2|TRBD1
TGCGCCAGCAGCCAAGGGACAGGGGGCGCGGGTGGCTACACCTTC
CASSQGTGGAGGYTF
>16|TRBV5-6|-|TRBJ2-7|TRBD2
TGTGCCAGCAGCCCGACCGGGACTAGCGGATCCTACGAGCAGTACTTC
CASSPTGTSGSYEQYF
>15|TRBV5-8|-|TRBJ1-3|-
TGTGCCAGCAGCTTGGTTGGGAGCTCTGGAAACACCATATATTTT
CASSLVGSSGNTIYF
>15|TRBV6-1|once|TRBJ2-7|-
TGTGCCAGCAGTGAAGCGCGGTCGCTCACCTACGAGCAGTACTTC
CASSEARSLTYEQYF
>15|TRBV19|-|TRBJ2-2|TRBD1
TGTGCCAGTAGTATATCACAGGGGGGAGTCGGGGAGCTGTTTTTT
CASSISQGGVGELFF
>15|TRBV15|-|TRBJ2-1|-
TGTGCCACCAGCAGAGTCGGGGGGCACTACAATGAGCAGTTCTTC
CATSRVGGHYNEQFF
>15|TRBV5-4|-|TRBJ2-6|-
TGTGCCAGCAGCTTGGATCAGTCTGGGGCCAACGTCCTGACTTTC
CASSLDQSGANVLTF
>14|TRBV6-6|few|TRBJ1-1|-
TGTGCCAGCAGGAATTCGGGGGGGAAAACTGAAGCTTTCTTT
CASRNSGGKTEAFF
>14|TRBV7-9|few|TRBJ1-1|TRBD1
TGTGCCAGCAGCCGGACAGGGAGTCTAACTGAAGCTTTCTTT
CASSRTGSLTEAFF
>16|TRBV5-4|-|TRBJ2-7|-
TGTGCCAGCAGTCCCAGCGGCGCTGTCAGCTCCTACGAGCAGTACTTC
CASSPSGAVSSYEQYF
>16|TRBV7-9|-|TRBJ1-4|-
TGTGCCAGCAGCAACCCGGCTGAGGCGACTAATGAAAAACTGTTTTTT
CASSNPAEATNEKLFF
>15|TRBV9|-|TRBJ2-1|-
TGTGCCAGCAGCGTAAGCCAGGACAGATACAATGAGCAGTTCTTC
CASSVSQDRYNEQFF
>15|TRBV2|few|TRBJ1-5|TRBD1
TGTGCCAGCACTCACGACAGGGGCTTCAATCAGCCCCAGCATTTT
CASTHDRGFNQPQHF
>15|TRBV18|-|TRBJ2-7|TRBD2
TGTGCCAGCTCACCCAAAGCGGGAGGGCCAGGAGAGCAGTACTTC
CASSPKAGGPGEQYF
>15|TRBV9|-|TRBJ2-5|TRBD2
TGTGCCAGCAGCCCCGGACTAGGAGGCGAAGAGACCCAGTACTTC
CASSPGLGGEETQYF
>14|TRBV11-2|-|TRBJ2-2|TRBD1
TGTGCCAGCAGCCCCGACAGGGGATTCGGGGAGCTGTTTTTT
CASSPDRGFGELFF
>13|TRBV5-4|-|TRBJ1-6|TRBD1
TGTGCCAGCAGCCCATCAGGGGGCATGGCCCTCCACTTT
CASSPSGGMALHF
>15|TRBV21-1|few|TRBJ1-1|-
TGTGCCAGCAGCAAAGTATGCGACATGAACACTGAAGCTTTCTTT
CASSKVCDMNTEAFF
>16|TRBV4-1|-|TRBJ2-1|TRBD2
TGCGCCAGCAGCCTGAGGACTAGCGGGGGGGTCGGTGAGCAGTTCTTC
CASSLRTSGGVGEQFF
>14|TRBV4-3|-|TRBJ1-1|-
TGCGCCAGCAGCCAAGAGGCCAGGCGCACTGAAGCTTTCTTT
CASSQEARRTEAFF
>14|TRBV18|-|TRBJ2-2|TRBD1
TGTGCCAGCTCACTAAAGACAGGGACCGGGGAGCTGTTTTTT
CASSLKTGTGELFF
>15|TRBV9|-|TRBJ2-1|-
TGTGCCAGCAGCGTAGTGTCAGGGTCCTACAATGAGCAGTTCTTC
CASSVVSGSYNEQFF
>15|TRBV5-1|-|TRBJ2-6|-
TGCGCCAGCTCAATCGGGAGCTCTGGGGCCAACGTCCTGACTTTC
CASSIGSSGANVLTF
>15|TRBV7-8|-|TRBJ2-4|TRBD1
TGTGCCAGCAGCTCCGGGACAGCTTACAAAAACATTCAGTACTTC
CASSSGTAYKNIQYF
>14|TRBV25-1|once|TRBJ2-7|-
TGTGCCAGCAGTGTTATAGGGGCTGGGTACGAGCAGTACTTC
CASSVIGAGYEQYF
>13|TRBV7-2|-|TRBJ2-5|-
TGTGCCAGCAGTTCACGGGGGAGAGAGACCCAGTACTTC
CASSSRGRETQYF
>17|TRBV14|-|TRBJ1-2|TRBD1
TGTGCCAGCAGCCAAGAAGGCCAGGGACAGGGAGTCTATGGCTACACCTTC
CASSQEGQGQGVYGYTF
>13|TRBV29-1|-|TRBJ2-3|TRBD2
TGCAGCGGGGGACTAGCGGGAGTTGGTACGCAGTATTTT
CSGGLAGVGTQYF
>12|TRBV12-5|-|TRBJ1-3|-
TGTGCTAGTCGGCGGGCCGGTAACACCATATATTTT
CASRRAGNTIYF
>11|TRBV30|-|TRBJ1-6|-
TGTGCCTGGAACAGTAATTCACCCCTCCACTTT
CAWNSNSPLHF